The clone carrying this T cell receptor beta chain has more than one count but fewer than ten. Its antigen is as yet unknown. Amplification used 60 Vbeta primers and 13 Jbeta primers. The table came from immunoSEQ multiplex PCR; TCRdb's copy has only in-frame clones and leaves some out. This table has under 150,000 clones, 76% appearing once. V lost 5 bases, J lost 6 bases, and 4 bases stayed unmatched. This CDR3 is built from 14 residues. Germline V gene lookup returns CDR1 MNHEY and CDR2 SVGAGI. This specimen belongs to a study of cytomegalovirus exposure and HLA in healthy donors. Study-wide context: Some 80 million unique TCRs from HLA-typed donors were held in an early data release. Whole-study results and caveats: The authors confirmed in vitro that three CMV-associated chains were specific for CMV antigens. Data from an earlier analysis indicated that most TCR beta V segments were productive either about 90% or about 30% of the time. TCR beta chain V- and J-gene trimming was linked, in a later analysis, to a missense variant in DCLRE1C.

This clonotype was obtained from a female donor in good health and CMV-seropositive. The V call is TRBV6-5, the J call TRBJ1-4; 9 bases agree with TRBD1. The sample taken for sequencing was PBMCs. This CDR3 reads CASSLGDRDEKLFF. The CDR3 DNA follows: TGTGCCAGCAGTCTCGGGGACAGGGATGAAAAACTGTTTTTT.